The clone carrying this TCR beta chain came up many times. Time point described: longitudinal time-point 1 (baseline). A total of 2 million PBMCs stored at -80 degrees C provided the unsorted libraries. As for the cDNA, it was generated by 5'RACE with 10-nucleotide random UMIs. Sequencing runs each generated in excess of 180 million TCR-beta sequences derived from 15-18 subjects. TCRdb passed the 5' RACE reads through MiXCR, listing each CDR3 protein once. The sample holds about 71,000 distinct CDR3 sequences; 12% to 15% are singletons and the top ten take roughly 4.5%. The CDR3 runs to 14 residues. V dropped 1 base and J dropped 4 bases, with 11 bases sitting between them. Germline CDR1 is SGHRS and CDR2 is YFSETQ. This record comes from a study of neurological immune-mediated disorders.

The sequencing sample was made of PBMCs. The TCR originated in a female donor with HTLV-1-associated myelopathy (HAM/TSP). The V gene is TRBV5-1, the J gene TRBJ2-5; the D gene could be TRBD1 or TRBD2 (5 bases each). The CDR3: CASSLLGAGETQYF. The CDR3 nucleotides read TGCGCCAGCAGCTTGCTCGGGGCAGGAGAGACCCAGTACTTC.